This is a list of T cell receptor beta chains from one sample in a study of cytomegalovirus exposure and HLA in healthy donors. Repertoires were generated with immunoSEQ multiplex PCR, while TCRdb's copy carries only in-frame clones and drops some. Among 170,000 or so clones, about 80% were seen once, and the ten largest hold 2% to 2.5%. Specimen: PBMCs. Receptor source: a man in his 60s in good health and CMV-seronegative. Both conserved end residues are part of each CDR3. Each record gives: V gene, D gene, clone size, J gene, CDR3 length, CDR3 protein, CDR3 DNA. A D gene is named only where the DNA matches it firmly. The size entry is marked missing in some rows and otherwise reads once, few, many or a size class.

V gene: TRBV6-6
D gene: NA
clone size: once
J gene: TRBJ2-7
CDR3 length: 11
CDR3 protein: CASSAGVKQYF
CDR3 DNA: TGTGCCAGCAGCGCAGGCGTCAAGCAGTACTTC

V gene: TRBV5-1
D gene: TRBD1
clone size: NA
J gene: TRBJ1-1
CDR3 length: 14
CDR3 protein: CASSRITGEPEAFF
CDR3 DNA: TGCGCCAGCAGCCGTATTACAGGGGAGCCTGAAGCTTTCTTT

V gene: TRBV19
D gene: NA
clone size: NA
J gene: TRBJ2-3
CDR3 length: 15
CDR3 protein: CASSIAGAGADTQYF
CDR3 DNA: TGTGCCAGTAGTATTGCAGGGGCTGGCGCAGATACGCAGTATTTT

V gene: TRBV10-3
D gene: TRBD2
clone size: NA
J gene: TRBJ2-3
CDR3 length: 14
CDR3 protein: CAIMTSGEADTQYF
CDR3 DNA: TGTGCCATCATGACTAGCGGGGAAGCAGATACGCAGTATTTT

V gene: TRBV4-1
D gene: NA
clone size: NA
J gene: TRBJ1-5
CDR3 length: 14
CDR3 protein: CASSQGHNNQPQHF
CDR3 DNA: TGCGCCAGCAGCCAAGGACACAACAATCAGCCCCAGCATTTT

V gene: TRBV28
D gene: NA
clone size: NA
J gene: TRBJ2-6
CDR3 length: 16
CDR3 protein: CASRKNWASGANVLTF
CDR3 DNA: TGTGCCAGCAGGAAAAATTGGGCCTCTGGGGCCAACGTCCTGACTTTC

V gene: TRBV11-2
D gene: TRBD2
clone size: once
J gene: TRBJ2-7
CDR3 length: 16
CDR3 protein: CASSLGLAGPTGEQYF
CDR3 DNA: TGTGCCAGCAGCTTGGGACTAGCGGGACCAACCGGAGAGCAGTACTTC

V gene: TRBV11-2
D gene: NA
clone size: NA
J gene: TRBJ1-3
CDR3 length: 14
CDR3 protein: CASSLAGGANTIYF
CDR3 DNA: TGTGCCAGCAGCTTAGCGGGGGGCGCGAACACCATATATTTT

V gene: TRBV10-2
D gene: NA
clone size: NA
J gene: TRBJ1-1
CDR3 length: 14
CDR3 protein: CASTPTGVNTEAFF
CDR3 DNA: TGCGCCAGCACCCCCACAGGAGTGAACACTGAAGCTTTCTTT

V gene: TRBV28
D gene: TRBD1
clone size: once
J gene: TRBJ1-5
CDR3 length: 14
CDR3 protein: CASSRTGDNQPQHF
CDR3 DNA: TGTGCCAGCAGTCGGACAGGGGACAATCAGCCCCAGCATTTT

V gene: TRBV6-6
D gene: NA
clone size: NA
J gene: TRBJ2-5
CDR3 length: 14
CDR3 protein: CASSYQGGRETQYF
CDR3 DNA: TGTGCCAGCAGTTACCAGGGGGGAAGAGAGACCCAGTACTTC

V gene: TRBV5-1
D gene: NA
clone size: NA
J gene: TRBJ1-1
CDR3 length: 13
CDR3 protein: CASSFTGRFEAFF
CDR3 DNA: TGCGCCAGCAGCTTCACGGGAAGATTTGAAGCTTTCTTT

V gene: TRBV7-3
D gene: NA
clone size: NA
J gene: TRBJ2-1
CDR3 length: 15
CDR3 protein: CASSSPGLPPAGQFF
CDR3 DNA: TGTGCCAGCAGCTCACCGGGACTCCCGCCCGCCGGGCAGTTCTTC

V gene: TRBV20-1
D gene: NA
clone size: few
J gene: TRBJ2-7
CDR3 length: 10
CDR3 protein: CSATGSEQYF
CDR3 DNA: TGCAGTGCTACAGGCAGCGAGCAGTACTTC

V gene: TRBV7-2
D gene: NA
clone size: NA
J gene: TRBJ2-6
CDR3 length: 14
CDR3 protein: CASSSISGANVLTF
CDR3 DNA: TGTGCCAGCAGCTCAATCTCTGGGGCCAACGTCCTGACTTTC

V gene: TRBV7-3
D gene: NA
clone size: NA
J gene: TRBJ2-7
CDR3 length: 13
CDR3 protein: CASSSQGGYEQYF
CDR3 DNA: TGTGCCAGCAGCTCTCAGGGGGGCTACGAGCAGTACTTC

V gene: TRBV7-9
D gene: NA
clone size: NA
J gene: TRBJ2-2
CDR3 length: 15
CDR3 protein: CSSSMGLSNTGELFF
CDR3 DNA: TGTTCCAGCAGCATGGGACTTTCGAACACCGGGGAGCTGTTTTTT

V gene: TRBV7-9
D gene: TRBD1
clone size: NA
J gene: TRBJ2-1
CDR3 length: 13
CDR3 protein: CASSETPGQGTFF
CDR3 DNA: TGTGCCAGCAGCGAAACCCCGGGACAGGGGACGTTCTTC

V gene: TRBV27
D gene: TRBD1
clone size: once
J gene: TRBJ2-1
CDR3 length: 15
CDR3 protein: CASRGQGASYNEQFF
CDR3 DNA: TGTGCCAGCAGGGGACAGGGGGCGTCCTACAATGAGCAGTTCTTC

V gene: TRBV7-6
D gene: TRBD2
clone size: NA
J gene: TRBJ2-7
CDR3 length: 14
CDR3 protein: CASSLGRGRGEQYF
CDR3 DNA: TGTGCCAGCAGCTTAGGTCGCGGGAGAGGCGAGCAGTACTTC

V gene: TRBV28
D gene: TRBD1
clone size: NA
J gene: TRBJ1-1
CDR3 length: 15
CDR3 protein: CASSLGGQGNTEAFF
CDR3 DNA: TGTGCCAGCAGTTTAGGAGGACAGGGAAACACTGAAGCTTTCTTT

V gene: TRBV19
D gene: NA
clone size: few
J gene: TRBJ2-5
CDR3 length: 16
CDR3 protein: CASSIGTKRAKETQYF
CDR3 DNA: TGTGCCAGTAGTATAGGGACTAAGCGGGCAAAAGAGACCCAGTACTTC

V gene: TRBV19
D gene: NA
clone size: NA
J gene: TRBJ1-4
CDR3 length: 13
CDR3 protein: CASNWAGGEKLFF
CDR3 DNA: TGTGCCAGTAATTGGGCGGGAGGTGAAAAACTGTTTTTT

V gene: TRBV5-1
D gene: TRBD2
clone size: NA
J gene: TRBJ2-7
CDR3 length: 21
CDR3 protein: CASSLVPKRGVASGRLNEQYF
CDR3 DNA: TGCGCCAGCAGCTTGGTCCCTAAGCGGGGTGTGGCTAGCGGGAGATTGAACGAGCAGTACTTC

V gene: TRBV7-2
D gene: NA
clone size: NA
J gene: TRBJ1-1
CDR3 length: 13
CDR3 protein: CASSVVEVTEAFF
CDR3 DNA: TGTGCCAGCAGCGTTGTTGAGGTCACTGAAGCTTTCTTT

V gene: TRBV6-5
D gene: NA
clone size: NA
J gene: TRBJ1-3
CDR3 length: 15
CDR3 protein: CASSYRRNGGNTIYF
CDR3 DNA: TGTGCCAGCAGTTACAGACGAAACGGGGGTAACACCATATATTTT

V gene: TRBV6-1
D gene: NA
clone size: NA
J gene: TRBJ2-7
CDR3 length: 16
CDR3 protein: CASSELSWRAHYEQYF
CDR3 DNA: TGTGCCAGCAGTGAACTCTCTTGGCGGGCCCACTACGAGCAGTACTTC

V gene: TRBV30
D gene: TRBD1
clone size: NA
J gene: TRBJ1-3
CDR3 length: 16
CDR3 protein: CAWKDRWISVGNTIYF
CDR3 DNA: TGTGCCTGGAAGGACAGGTGGATCTCTGTGGGAAACACCATATATTTT

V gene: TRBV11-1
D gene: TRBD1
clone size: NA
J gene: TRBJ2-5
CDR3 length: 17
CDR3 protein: CASSRPWTGALQETQYF
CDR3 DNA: TGTGCCAGCAGCCGGCCGTGGACAGGCGCCTTACAAGAGACCCAGTACTTC

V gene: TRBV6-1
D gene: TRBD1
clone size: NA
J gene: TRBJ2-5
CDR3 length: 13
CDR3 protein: CASSRDRGETQYF
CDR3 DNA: TGTGCCAGCAGCCGAGACAGGGGGGAGACCCAGTACTTC

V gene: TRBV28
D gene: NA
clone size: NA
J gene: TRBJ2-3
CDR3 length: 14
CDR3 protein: CASSLPGSTDTQYF
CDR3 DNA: TGTGCCAGCAGTTTACCCGGGAGTACAGATACGCAGTATTTT

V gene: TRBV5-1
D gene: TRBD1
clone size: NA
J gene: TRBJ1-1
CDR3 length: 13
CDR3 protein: CASSAGTDFEAFF
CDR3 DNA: TGCGCCAGCAGCGCCGGGACAGACTTTGAAGCTTTCTTT

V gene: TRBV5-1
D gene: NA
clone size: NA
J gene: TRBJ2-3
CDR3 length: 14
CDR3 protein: CASGLEGGTDTQYF
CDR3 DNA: TGCGCCAGCGGCTTAGAAGGGGGCACAGATACGCAGTATTTT

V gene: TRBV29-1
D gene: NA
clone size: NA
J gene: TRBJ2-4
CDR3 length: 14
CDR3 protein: CSVRQALAKNIQYF
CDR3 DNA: TGCAGCGTGAGACAAGCACTAGCCAAAAACATTCAGTACTTC

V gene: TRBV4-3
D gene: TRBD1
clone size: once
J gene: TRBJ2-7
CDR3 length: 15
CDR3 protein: CASSHGTDETYEQYF
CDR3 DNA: TGCGCCAGCAGCCACGGGACAGACGAAACCTACGAGCAGTACTTC

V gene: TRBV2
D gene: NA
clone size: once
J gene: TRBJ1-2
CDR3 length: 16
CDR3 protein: CASSEEAGQIGYGYTF
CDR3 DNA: TGTGCCAGCAGTGAAGAAGCCGGACAGATAGGTTATGGCTACACCTTC

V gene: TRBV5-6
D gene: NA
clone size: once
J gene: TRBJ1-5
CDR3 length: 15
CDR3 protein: CASSFGQGGNQPQNF
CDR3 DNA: TGTGCCAGCAGCTTTGGGCAGGGCGGCAATCAGCCCCAGAATTTT

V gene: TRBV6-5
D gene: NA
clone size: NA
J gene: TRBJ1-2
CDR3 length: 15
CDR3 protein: CASRRAGEGRSGYTF
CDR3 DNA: TGTGCCAGCAGGCGAGCAGGGGAAGGGAGAAGTGGCTACACCTTC

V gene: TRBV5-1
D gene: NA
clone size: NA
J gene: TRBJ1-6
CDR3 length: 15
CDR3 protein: CASSLFGGESSPLHF
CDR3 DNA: TGCGCCAGCAGCTTGTTTGGCGGAGAGAGCTCACCCCTCCACTTT

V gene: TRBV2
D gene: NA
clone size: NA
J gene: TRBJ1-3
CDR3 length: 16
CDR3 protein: CASMRDGGRVGNTIYF
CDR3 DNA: TGTGCCAGCATGCGGGACGGGGGACGGGTTGGAAACACCATATATTTT

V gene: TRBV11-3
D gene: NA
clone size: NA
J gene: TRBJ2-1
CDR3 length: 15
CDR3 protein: CASSLEGAEGDEQFF
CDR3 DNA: TGTGCCAGCAGCTTAGAGGGGGCAGAGGGTGATGAGCAGTTCTTC

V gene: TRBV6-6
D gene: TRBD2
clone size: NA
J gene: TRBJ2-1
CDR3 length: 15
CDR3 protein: CASTPLAAGRDEQFF
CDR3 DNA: TGTGCCAGCACCCCACTAGCGGCGGGCAGGGATGAGCAGTTCTTC

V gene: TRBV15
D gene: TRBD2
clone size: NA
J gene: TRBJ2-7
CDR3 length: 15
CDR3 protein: CATSRELAGPYEQYF
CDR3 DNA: TGTGCCACCAGCCGAGAGCTAGCGGGACCCTACGAGCAGTACTTC

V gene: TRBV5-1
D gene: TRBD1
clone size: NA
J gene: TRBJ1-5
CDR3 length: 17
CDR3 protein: CASSPGTGALGGQPQNF
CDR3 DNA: TGCGCCAGCAGCCCCGGGACAGGGGCCCTGGGCGGTCAGCCCCAGAATTTT

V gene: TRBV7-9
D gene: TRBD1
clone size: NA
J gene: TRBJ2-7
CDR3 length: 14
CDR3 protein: CASSLQGALGEQYF
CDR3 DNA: TGTGCCAGCAGCCTACAGGGGGCGCTTGGCGAGCAGTACTTC

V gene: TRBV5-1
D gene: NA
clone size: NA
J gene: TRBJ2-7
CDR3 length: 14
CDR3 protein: CASSQGGLSYEQYF
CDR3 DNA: TGCGCCAGCTCCCAGGGGGGACTTTCCTACGAGCAGTACTTC

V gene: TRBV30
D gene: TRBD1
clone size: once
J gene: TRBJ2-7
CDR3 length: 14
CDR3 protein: CAWGFGTGGHEQYF
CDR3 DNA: TGTGCCTGGGGGTTCGGGACAGGGGGACACGAGCAGTACTTC

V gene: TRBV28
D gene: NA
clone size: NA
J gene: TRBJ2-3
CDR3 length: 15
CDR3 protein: CASSLVRDRGNTQYF
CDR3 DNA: TGTGCCAGCAGTTTAGTGCGGGACAGAGGAAATACGCAGTATTTT

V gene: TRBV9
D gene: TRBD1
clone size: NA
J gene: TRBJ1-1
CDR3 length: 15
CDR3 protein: CASSKTTGLNTEAFF
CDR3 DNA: TGTGCCAGCAGCAAGACGACAGGGCTGAACACTGAAGCTTTCTTT

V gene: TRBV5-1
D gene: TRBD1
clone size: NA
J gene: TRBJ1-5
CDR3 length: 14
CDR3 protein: CASSTGQDNQPQHF
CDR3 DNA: TGCGCCAGCAGCACCGGACAGGACAATCAGCCCCAGCATTTT

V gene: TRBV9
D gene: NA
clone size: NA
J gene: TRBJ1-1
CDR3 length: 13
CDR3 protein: CASSVSGNTEAFF
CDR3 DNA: TGTGCCAGCAGCGTATCGGGGAACACTGAAGCTTTCTTT

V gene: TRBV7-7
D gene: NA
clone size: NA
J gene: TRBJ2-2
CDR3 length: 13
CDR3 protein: CASSIKTAGELFF
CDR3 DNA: TGTGCTAGCAGCATTAAGACTGCCGGGGAGCTGTTTTTT

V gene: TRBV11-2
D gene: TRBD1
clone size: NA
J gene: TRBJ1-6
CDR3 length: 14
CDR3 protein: CASSFRTGDLSLHF
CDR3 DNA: TGTGCCAGCAGCTTCCGGACAGGGGATTTATCCCTCCACTTT

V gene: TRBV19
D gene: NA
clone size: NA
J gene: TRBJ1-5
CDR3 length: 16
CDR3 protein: CASNGPGQYSNQPQHF
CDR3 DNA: TGTGCCAGTAATGGTCCCGGACAGTATAGCAATCAGCCCCAGCATTTT

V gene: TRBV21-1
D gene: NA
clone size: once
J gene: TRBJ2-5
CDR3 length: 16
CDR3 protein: CASSKCHQGSPETQYF
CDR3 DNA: TGTGCCAGCAGCAAATGTCACCAGGGCTCTCCAGAGACCCAGTACTTC